This section outlines one TCR beta chain sequence together with its context. Extracted from the samples, RNA was reverse transcribed into cDNA to serve as the sequencing template. Using immunoSEQ multiplex PCR, the repertoire was profiled, and TCRdb retains in-frame clones only, with some absent. The sample has approximately 180,000 clones, 65% to 75% seen once. Germline V gives CDR1 PRHDT, CDR2 FYEKMQ (reference sequence). CDR3 length equals 17 residues. J gave up 0 bases and V 0 bases, and 3 bases lay outside the gene matches. This sample is drawn from a study of CD8+ T cells in alopecia areata. Study information: Treatment of the treated patients consisted of oral tofacitinib, 5 to 10 mg twice daily.

This chain connects TRBV13 to TRBJ2-5; 11 nucleotides line up with TRBD2. The receptor's source is a human donor with alopecia areata. Sequencing used CD8+ T cells sorted from blood, obtained at week 0. The CDR3 sequence is CASSLGTSGGYQETQYF. In nucleotides, the CDR3 is TGTGCCAGCAGCTTAGGCACTAGCGGGGGCTACCAAGAGACCCAGTACTTC.